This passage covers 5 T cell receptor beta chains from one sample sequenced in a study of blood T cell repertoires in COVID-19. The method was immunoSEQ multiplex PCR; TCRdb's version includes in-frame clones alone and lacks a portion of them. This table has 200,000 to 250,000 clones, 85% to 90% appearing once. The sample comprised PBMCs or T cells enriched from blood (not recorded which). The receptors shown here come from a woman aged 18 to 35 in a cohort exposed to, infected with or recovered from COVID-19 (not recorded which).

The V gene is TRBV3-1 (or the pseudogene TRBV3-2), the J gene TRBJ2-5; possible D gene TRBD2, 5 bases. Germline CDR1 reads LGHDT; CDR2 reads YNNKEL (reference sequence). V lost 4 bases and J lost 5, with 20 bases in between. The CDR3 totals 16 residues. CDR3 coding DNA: TGTGCCAGCAGCCTTTCAAGGACTTTTAGGAAGGAGACCCAGTACTTC. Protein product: CASSLSRTFRKETQYF.

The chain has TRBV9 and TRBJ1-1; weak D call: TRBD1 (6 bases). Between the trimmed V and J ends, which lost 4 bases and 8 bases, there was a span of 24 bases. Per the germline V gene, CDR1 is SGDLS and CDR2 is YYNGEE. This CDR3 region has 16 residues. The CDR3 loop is CASSSLDRNRKLEAFF. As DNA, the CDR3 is TGTGCCAGCAGCTCCCTCGACAGGAATCGTAAACTCGAAGCTTTCTTT.

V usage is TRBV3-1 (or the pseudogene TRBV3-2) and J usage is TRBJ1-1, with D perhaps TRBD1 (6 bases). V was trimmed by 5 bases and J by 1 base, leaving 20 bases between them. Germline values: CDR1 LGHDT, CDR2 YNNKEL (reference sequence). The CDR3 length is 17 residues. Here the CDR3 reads CASSSSPAGVPNTEAFF. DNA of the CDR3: TGTGCCAGCAGCAGTTCCCCTGCAGGGGTCCCGAACACTGAAGCTTTCTTT.

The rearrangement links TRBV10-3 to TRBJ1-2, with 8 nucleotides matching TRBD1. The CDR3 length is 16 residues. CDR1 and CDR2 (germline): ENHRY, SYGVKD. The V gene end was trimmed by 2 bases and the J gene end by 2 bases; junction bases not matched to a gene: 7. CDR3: CAISEPRQGINYGYTF. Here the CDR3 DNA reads TGTGCCATCAGTGAGCCCCGACAGGGGATAAACTATGGCTACACCTTC.

The CDR3 bases are TGTGCCAGCACTCCAGGGGGAAATCAGCCCCAGCATTTT. Translating it yields CASTPGGNQPQHF. V is TRBV28 and J is TRBJ1-5; 7 bases align to TRBD1. V was clipped by 7 bases and J by 4 bases; unmatched bases: 4. The CDR3 totals 13 residues. Germline V gives CDR1 MDHEN, CDR2 SYDVKM.